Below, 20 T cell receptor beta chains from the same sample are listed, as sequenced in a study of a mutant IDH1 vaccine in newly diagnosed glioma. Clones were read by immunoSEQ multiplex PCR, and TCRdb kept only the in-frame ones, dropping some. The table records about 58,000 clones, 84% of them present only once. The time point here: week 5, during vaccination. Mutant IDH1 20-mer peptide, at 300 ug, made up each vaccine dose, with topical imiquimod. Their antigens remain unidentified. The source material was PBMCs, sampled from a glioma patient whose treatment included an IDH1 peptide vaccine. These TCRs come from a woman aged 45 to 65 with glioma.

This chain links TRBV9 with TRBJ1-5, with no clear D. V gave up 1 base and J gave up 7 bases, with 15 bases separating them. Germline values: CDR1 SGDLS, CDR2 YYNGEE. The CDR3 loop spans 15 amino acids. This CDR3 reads CASSVSGSPNQPQHF. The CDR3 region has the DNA TGTGCCAGCAGCGTATCTGGGTCCCCCAACCAGCCCCAGCATTTT.

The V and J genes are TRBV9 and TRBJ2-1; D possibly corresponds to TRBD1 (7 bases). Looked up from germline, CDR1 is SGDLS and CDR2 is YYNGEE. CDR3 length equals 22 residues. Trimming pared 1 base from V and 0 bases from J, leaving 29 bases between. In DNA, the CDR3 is TGTGCCAGCAGCGTATTCGGCGGATCAGGGGGAGGACGCCAACTCTCCTACAATGAGCAGTTCTTC. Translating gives CASSVFGGSGGGRQLSYNEQFF. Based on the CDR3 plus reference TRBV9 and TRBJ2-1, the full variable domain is DSGVTQTPKHLITATGQRVTLRCSPRSGDLSVYWYQQSLDQGLQFLIQYYNGEERAKGNILERFSAQQFPDLHSELNLSSLELGDSALYFCASSVFGGSGGGRQLSYNEQFFGPGTRLTVL.

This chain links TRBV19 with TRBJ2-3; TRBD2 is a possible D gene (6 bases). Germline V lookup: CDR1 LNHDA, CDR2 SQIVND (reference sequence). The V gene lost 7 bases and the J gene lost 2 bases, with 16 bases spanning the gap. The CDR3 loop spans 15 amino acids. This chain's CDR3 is CASIARGRNTDTQYF. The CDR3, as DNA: TGTGCCAGTATCGCCCGGGGGAGAAACACAGATACGCAGTATTTT.

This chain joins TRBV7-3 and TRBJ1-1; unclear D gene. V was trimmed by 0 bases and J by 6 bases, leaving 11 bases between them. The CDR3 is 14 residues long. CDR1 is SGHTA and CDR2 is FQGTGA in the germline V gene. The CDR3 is CASSLTTSSAEAFF. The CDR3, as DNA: TGTGCCAGCAGCTTAACAACCTCGTCGGCTGAAGCTTTCTTT.

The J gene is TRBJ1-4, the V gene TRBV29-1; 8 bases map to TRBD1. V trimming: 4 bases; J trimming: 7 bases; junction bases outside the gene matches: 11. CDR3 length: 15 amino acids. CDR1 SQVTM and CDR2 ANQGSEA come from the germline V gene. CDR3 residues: CSVGGGGDRFEKLFF. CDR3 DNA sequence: TGCAGCGTTGGGGGGGGCGGGGACAGGTTTGAAAAACTGTTTTTT. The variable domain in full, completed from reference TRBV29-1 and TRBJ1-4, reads SAVISQKPSRDICQRGTSLTIQCQVDSQVTMMFWYRQQPGQSLTLIATANQGSEATYESGFVIDKFPISRPNLTFSTLTVSNMSPEDSSIYLCSVGGGGDRFEKLFFGSGTQLSVL.

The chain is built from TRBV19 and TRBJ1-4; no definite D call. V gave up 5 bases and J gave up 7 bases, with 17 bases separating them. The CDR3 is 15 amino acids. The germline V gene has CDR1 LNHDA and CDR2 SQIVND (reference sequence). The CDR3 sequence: CASSLGPPSREKLFF. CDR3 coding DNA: TGTGCCAGTAGTCTAGGACCCCCATCGCGTGAAAAACTGTTTTTT.

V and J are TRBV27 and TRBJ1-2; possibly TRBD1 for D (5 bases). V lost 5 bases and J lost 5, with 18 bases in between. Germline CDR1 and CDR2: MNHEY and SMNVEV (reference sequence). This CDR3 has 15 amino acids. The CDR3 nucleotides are TGTGCCAGCAGTCCTCGAATGGGGGAATGGTATGGCTACACCTTC. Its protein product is CASSPRMGEWYGYTF.

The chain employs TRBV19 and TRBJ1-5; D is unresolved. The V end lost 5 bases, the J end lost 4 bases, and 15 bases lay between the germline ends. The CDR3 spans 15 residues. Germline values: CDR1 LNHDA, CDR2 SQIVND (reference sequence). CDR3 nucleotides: TGTGCCAGTAGTCCCCTGGCCACGGGTAATCAGCCCCAGCATTTT. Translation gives CASSPLATGNQPQHF.

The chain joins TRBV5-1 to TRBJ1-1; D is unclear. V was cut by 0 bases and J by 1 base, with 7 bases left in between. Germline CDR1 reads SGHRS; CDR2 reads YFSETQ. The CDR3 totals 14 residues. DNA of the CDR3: TGCGCCAGCAGCTTGGCCAAGGGGAACACTGAAGCTTTCTTT. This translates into CASSLAKGNTEAFF.

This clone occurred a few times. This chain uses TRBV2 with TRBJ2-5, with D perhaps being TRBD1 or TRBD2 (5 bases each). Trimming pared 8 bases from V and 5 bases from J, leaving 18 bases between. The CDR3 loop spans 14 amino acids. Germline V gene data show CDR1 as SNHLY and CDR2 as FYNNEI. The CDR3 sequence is CASGPRDVGETQYF. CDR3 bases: TGTGCCAGCGGGCCCCGGGACGTCGGGGAGACCCAGTACTTC.

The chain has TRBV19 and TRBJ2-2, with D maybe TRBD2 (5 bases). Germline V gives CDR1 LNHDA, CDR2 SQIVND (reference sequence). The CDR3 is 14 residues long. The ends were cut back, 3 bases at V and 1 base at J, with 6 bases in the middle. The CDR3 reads CASSIEGNTGELFF. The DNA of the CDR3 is TGTGCCAGTAGTATTGAGGGGAACACCGGGGAGCTGTTTTTT.

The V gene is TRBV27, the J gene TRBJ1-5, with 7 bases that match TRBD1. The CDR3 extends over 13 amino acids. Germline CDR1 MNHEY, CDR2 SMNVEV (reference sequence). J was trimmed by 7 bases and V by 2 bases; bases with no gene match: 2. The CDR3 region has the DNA TGTGCCAGCAGTTTACACAGGGGCCAGCCCCAGCATTTT. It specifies CASSLHRGQPQHF.

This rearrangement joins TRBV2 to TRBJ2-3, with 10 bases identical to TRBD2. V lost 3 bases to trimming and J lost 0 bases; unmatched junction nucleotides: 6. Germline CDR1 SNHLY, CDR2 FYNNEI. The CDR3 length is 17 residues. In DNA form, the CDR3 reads TGTGCCAGCAGTGACCCTAGCGGGGGCCGTAGCACAGATACGCAGTATTTT. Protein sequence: CASSDPSGGRSTDTQYF.

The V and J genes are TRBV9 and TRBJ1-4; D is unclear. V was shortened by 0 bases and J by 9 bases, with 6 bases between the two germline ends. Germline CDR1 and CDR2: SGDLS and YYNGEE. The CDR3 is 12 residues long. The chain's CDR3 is CASSVDSQKLFF. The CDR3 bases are TGTGCCAGCAGCGTAGATTCACAAAAACTGTTTTTT.

CDR3 coding DNA: TGTGCCAGCATGGGGTGGAGATTGACTGAAGCTTTCTTT. This translates into CASMGWRLTEAFF. The rearrangement joins TRBV28 to TRBJ1-1, with D uncertain. Germline V CDR1 and CDR2: MDHEN, SYDVKM. The CDR3 consists of 13 residues. Trimming stripped 7 bases from V and 5 bases from J, with 14 bases between.

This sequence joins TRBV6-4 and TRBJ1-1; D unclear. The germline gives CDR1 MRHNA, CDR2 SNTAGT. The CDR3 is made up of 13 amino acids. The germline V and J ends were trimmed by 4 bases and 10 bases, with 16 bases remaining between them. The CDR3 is CASSVHPGKRAFF. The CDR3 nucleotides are TGTGCCAGCAGTGTCCATCCGGGAAAACGAGCTTTCTTT.

CDR3 nucleotides: TGTGCCAGCAGCTCTCTCTCGGGACACATGAACACTGAAGCTTTCTTT. The encoded protein is CASSSLSGHMNTEAFF. The chain employs TRBV7-9 and TRBJ1-1; maybe TRBD1 (6 bases). The CDR3 covers 16 residues. Germline loops: CDR1 SEHNR, CDR2 FQNEAQ (reference sequence). Between the trimmed V and J ends, which lost 4 bases and 0 bases, there was a span of 15 bases.

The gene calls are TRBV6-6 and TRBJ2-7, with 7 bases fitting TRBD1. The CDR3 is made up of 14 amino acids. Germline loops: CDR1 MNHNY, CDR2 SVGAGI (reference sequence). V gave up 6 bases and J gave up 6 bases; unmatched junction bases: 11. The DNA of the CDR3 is TGTGCCAGCAGCCCGACAGGGAACCTACGCGAGCAGTACTTC. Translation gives CASSPTGNLREQYF.

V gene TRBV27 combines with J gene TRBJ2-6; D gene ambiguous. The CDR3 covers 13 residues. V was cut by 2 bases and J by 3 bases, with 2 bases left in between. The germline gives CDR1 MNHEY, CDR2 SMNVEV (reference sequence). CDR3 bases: TGTGCCAGCAGTTTAGGTGGGGCCAACGTCCTGACTTTC. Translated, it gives CASSLGGANVLTF.

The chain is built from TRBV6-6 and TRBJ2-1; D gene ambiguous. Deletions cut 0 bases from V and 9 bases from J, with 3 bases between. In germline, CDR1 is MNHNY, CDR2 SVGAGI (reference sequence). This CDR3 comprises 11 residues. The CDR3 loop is CASSYSGEQFF. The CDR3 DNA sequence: TGTGCCAGCAGTTACTCCGGTGAGCAGTTCTTC.